Listed below are T cell receptor beta chains from one sample, sequenced in a study of cytomegalovirus exposure and HLA in healthy donors. Generated by immunoSEQ multiplex PCR, the TCRdb table keeps only in-frame clones and is missing some. This listing includes about 90,000 clones. Sequencing was carried out using PBMCs. The receptors originated from a woman in her twenties or thirties in good health and CMV-seronegative. The CDR3 runs from the conserved cysteine through the conserved F or W. Each record gives: V gene, J gene, CDR3 protein.

>TRBV11-2|.
CASSWDRGYEQYF
>TRBV28|TRBJ2-1
CASSLFAAGSVGEQFF
>TRBV6-1|TRBJ1-5
CASSEQSVGNQPQHF
>TRBV5-1|TRBJ2-3
CASSTKRGSDTQYF
>TRBV5-1|TRBJ2-7
CASSLGTSGRDHEQYF
>TRBV19|TRBJ2-7
CASSLRDGSYEQYF
>TRBV28|TRBJ2-1
CASFSGYNEQFF
>TRBV27|TRBJ1-2
CASSPGQRNYGYTF
>TRBV20-1|TRBJ1-2
CSAGYRNGYTF
>TRBV13|TRBJ1-1
CASSSLVGDTEAFF
>TRBV30|TRBJ2-7
CAWSLRDREVGEQYF
>TRBV2|TRBJ2-1
CATQGISGGANEQFF
>TRBV6-5|TRBJ2-6
CASSYSDTAGANVLTF
>TRBV29-1|TRBJ1-4
CSVRDTMSNEKLFF
>TRBV7-3|TRBJ2-7
CASSLNGGPYEQYF
>TRBV11-2|TRBJ1-3
CASSLGQTGNTIYF
>TRBV5-1|TRBJ1-4
CASSGTGSEGEKLFF